The T cell receptor beta chain described here comes from a study of cytomegalovirus exposure and HLA in healthy donors. Across the study: The same platform was used for the roughly 130 validation repertoires and the 600 to 700 first-cohort repertoires, a later analysis reported. Regarding the study as a whole: Specificity for CMV antigens was confirmed in vitro for a few of the CMV-associated chains. Reported performance of the classifier showed diagnosis of cytomegalovirus status with high specificity and sensitivity.

About this clone: Its cognate antigen is unknown.

Data came from immunoSEQ multiplex PCR; TCRdb stores just in-frame clones and leaves some out. The top ten hold about 2.7% of the sample, which has about 220,000 clones, 85% to 90% seen once. The donors were part of the validation cohort of roughly 110 subjects. That cohort was separate from the first cohort, which comprised under 700 subjects. This CDR3 contains 13 residues. Trimming removed 6 bases from V and 3 bases from J, with 10 bases in between. The V gene's germline CDR1 is LNHDA and CDR2 SQIVND (reference sequence). The TCR originated in a woman aged 18 to 35 in good health and CMV-seronegative. The V and J genes are TRBV19 and TRBJ2-3; D unresolved. The specimen sequenced was PBMCs. Written as DNA, the CDR3 is TGTGCCAGTAGCGAAACGAGGACAGATACGCAGTATTTT. Amino acid sequence: CASSETRTDTQYF.